Listed below are T cell receptor beta chains from one sample, sequenced in a study of blood T cells in healthy people across ages. TCRdb fed the 5' RACE reads into MiXCR, producing one record per CDR3 protein. This sample yields 1.5 million to 2 million distinct CDR3 sequences, of which under 30% are seen a single time; 6.5% to 8.5% belongs to the top ten. Source material: blood. The receptors stem from a woman under 40 in good health. CDR3s include the opening cysteine and the closing phenylalanine or tryptophan. The order of the fields is V gene, CDR3 length, D gene, CDR3 protein. A D gene is named only where the DNA matches it firmly.

TRBV7-9 | 17 | TRBD1 | CASSPNQQGTSNQPQHF
TRBV7-9 | 16 | TRBD1 | CASRATGGRGTGELFF
TRBV2 | 13 | TRBD2 | CALKRGEQETQYF
TRBV20-1 | 16 | . | CSAAADGSKNNSPLHF
TRBV30 | 11 | . | CAWSVKETQYF
TRBV6-6 | 16 | . | CASSHFKGGSNQPQHF
TRBV25-1 | 12 | . | CASRTGFDGYTF
TRBV20-1 | 16 | . | CSARDPWSGEGYGYTF
TRBV4-3 | 16 | . | CASSQDLARLVPSYTF
TRBV5-1 | 17 | TRBD2 | CASSSGPSGRAYNEQFF
TRBV29-1 | 14 | . | CSVGSRASTDTQYF
TRBV28 | 15 | . | CASSFRGRNYNEQYF
TRBV7-9 | 13 | . | CASRSTGQETQYF
TRBV6-2/TRBV6-3 | 14 | . | CASSPPPEEKTQYF
TRBV24-1 | 16 | . | CATSQPGGYSTDTQYF
TRBV10-2 | 12 | . | CASGEDGTEAFF
TRBV5-1 | 17 | . | CASSPLFPPSANYGYTF
TRBV5-5 | 14 | TRBD2 | CASSNPGGKETQYF
TRBV12-3/TRBV12-4 | 14 | . | CASSLGPGSYGYTF
TRBV20-1 | 18 | TRBD2 | CSAREMGLAGLSTDTQYF
TRBV2 | 12 | . | CASQTVNYGYTF
TRBV4-3 | 16 | . | CASSQEQGPSTDTQYF
TRBV28 | 12 | . | CASSFVRSEQYF
TRBV15 | 14 | TRBD1 | CATSTGQGDGGYTF
TRBV6-1 | 15 | TRBD1 | CATSTRDRNNNEQFF
TRBV20-1 | 14 | . | CSARGGRAEEKLFF
TRBV9 | 15 | TRBD2 | CASSAGTSHTDTQYF
TRBV9 | 16 | . | CASSVEGGGQDSPLHF
TRBV11-1 | 17 | . | CASSSPGRAVAYNEQFF
TRBV7-6 | 16 | . | CASSPQSDIGNQPQHF
TRBV24-1 | 15 | . | CATSDGPSSANEQFF
TRBV28 | 15 | . | CASSLLLTGNQPQHF
TRBV5-5 | 15 | . | CASSWGLKRTYEQYF
TRBV5-1 | 15 | . | CASSSYQGPNYGYTF
TRBV6-2/TRBV6-3 | 14 | . | CASSYRGQFYEQYF
TRBV7-2 | 15 | . | CASSLEGPRTGELFF
TRBV6-2/TRBV6-3 | 15 | TRBD2 | CASSSSGGARYEQYF
TRBV12-3/TRBV12-4 | 14 | . | CASYLGGGSTEAFF
TRBV4-2 | 16 | TRBD1 | CASSPLLDRGHNEQYF
TRBV6-1 | 17 | TRBD1 | CASRSRGWTPDAETQYF
TRBV15 | 16 | TRBD2 | CATSRDRSSGIYEQYF
TRBV9 | 14 | . | CASSEWGGGHEQYF
TRBV10-3 | 12 | . | CAISVQGQPQHF
TRBV5-6 | 15 | . | CASSPGVGAQETQYF
TRBV15 | 13 | . | CATSSDGLNGYTF
TRBV10-3 | 15 | TRBD2 | CAISGAGGLLYEQYF
TRBV20-1 | 15 | . | CSARVGSRGYYEQYF
TRBV12-3/TRBV12-4 | 14 | . | CASSPRTQINEQFF